Listed here are 28 T cell receptor beta chains from one sample, sequenced in a study of T cells in Graves' hyperthyroidism and ophthalmopathy. RNA transcripts provided the source from which TCR beta CDR3 regions were amplified. When the TCR CDR3 underwent first-round RT-PCR, the HTBI primer set was used. One entry per CDR3 protein, called by TCRdb with MiXCR from the multiplex PCR reads. The table has more than 300,000 distinct CDR3 sequences, about 15% seen once. The material sequenced was blood. The receptors originated from a woman between 25 and 40 years old with Graves' ophthalmopathy.

This clonotype has ten or more counts. The chain is built from TRBV20-1 and TRBJ2-7; TRBD2 matches 11 bases. With 7 bases clipped from V and 3 bases from J, the junction kept 8 bases outside the gene matches. Germline CDR1 DFQATT, CDR2 SNEGSKA (reference sequence). CDR3 length: 14 amino acids. CDR3 amino acids: CSVSETSGIYEQYF. As DNA, the CDR3 is TGCAGTGTGTCCGAGACTAGCGGGATCTACGAGCAGTACTTC.

The chain combines TRBV3-1 with TRBJ2-1; 14 positions match TRBD2. V was clipped by 3 bases and J by 10 bases; unmatched bases: 5. Germline V gene lookup returns CDR1 LGHDT and CDR2 YNNKEL (reference sequence). This CDR3 comprises 15 residues. CDR3 bases: TGTGCCAGCAGCCAGACTAGCGGGAGGGATTTAGAGCAGTTCTTC. Protein: CASSQTSGRDLEQFF.

With respect to this clonotype: A much larger clonotype is one base distant, so this may be a read error. This rearrangement joins TRBV27 to TRBJ1-6; D might be TRBD1 (5 bases). The CDR3 consists of 14 residues. Germline V gene data show CDR1 as MNHEY and CDR2 as SMNVEV (reference sequence). The CDR3 DNA reads as TGTACCAGCAGTTTAGCCAGGGTTGTTTCACCCCTCCACTTT. It yields the protein CTSSLARVVSPLHF.

The V call is TRBV29-1, the J call TRBJ2-5; TRBD2 matches 9 bases. Germline V lookup: CDR1 SQVTM, CDR2 ANQGSEA. CDR3 size: 13 residues. The V and J ends lost 3 bases and 6 bases, in that order; junction bases with no gene match: 5. Here the CDR3 DNA reads TGCAGCGTTGAGGCTAGCGGGGCGAAGACCCAGTACTTC. It is translated as CSVEASGAKTQYF.

In this sample, this clonotype turned up a few times. The gene calls are TRBV9 and TRBJ2-7, with 10 bases that match TRBD2. The V gene's germline CDR1 is SGDLS and CDR2 YYNGEE. This CDR3 comprises 15 residues. V trimming: 3 bases; J trimming: 3 bases; junction bases outside the gene matches: 6. In nucleotides, the CDR3 is TGTGCCAGCAGCGCCGGGACTAGCGTAATCTACGAGCAGTACTTC. It is translated as CASSAGTSVIYEQYF.

The chain joins TRBV7-2 to TRBJ1-3; 10 bases match TRBD1. With 2 bases clipped from V and 0 bases from J, the junction kept 10 bases outside the gene matches. Germline CDR1 and CDR2: SGHTA and FQGNSA. CDR3 length equals 19 residues. The CDR3 protein is CASSLWARQGAISGNTIYF. The CDR3 nucleotides are TGTGCCAGCAGCTTATGGGCCCGACAGGGGGCTATCTCTGGAAACACCATATATTTT. Full variable domain (missing parts from reference TRBV7-2 and TRBJ1-3): GAGVSQSPSNKVTEKGKDVELRCDPISGHTALYWYRQSLGQGLEFLIYFQGNSAPDKSGLPSDRFSAERTGGSVSTLTIQRTQQEDSAVYLCASSLWARQGAISGNTIYFGEGSWLTVV.

This clonotype turned up a few times. V gene TRBV3-1 combines with J gene TRBJ1-5; D ambiguous. Looked up from germline, CDR1 is LGHDT and CDR2 is YNNKEL (reference sequence). CDR3 size: 13 residues. The V end was cut by 5 bases, the J end by 5 bases, with 10 bases between. CDR3 DNA sequence: TGTGCCAGCAGCGGGTGGGGAGATCAGCCCCAGCATTTT. The encoded protein is CASSGWGDQPQHF.

This clonotype was counted ten times or more. The genes are TRBV7-2 and TRBJ1-4; D gene ambiguous. CDR1 is SGHTA, CDR2 FQGNSA, per germline. V was pared by 6 bases and J by 8 bases, with 19 bases between. This CDR3 is built from 15 residues. The CDR3 reads CASSPILGSKEKLFF. The CDR3 region has the DNA TGTGCCAGCAGTCCTATTCTGGGGAGTAAAGAAAAACTGTTTTTT.

The genes are TRBV28 and TRBJ1-1; a possible D gene is TRBD1 (5 bases). CDR1 is MDHEN and CDR2 is SYDVKM in the germline V gene. The germline V and J ends were trimmed by 5 bases and 10 bases, with 14 bases remaining between them. The CDR3 loop spans 12 amino acids. In DNA form, the CDR3 reads TGTGCCAGCAGTCTCGGGACGCCAGGAGCTTTCTTT. Translated, it gives CASSLGTPGAFF. Full variable domain (rest looked up from reference TRBV28 and TRBJ1-1): DVKVTQSSRYLVKRTGEKVFLECVQDMDHENMFWYRQDPGLGLRLIYFSYDVKMKEKGDIPEGYSVSREKKERFSLILESASTNQTSMYLCASSLGTPGAFFGQGTRLTVV.

This clonotype was seen many times. The chain links TRBV28 to TRBJ2-5, with D possibly TRBD1 on 6 matching bases. CDR3 length: 14 amino acids. Deletions cut 5 bases from V and 5 bases from J, with 15 bases between. Germline CDR1 reads MDHEN; CDR2 reads SYDVKM. CDR3 sequence (DNA): TGTGCCAGCAGTGCCCCCTTGGGGGCGGAGACCCAGTACTTC. It is translated as CASSAPLGAETQYF. Full variable domain (missing parts from reference TRBV28 and TRBJ2-5): DVKVTQSSRYLVKRTGEKVFLECVQDMDHENMFWYRQDPGLGLRLIYFSYDVKMKEKGDIPEGYSVSREKKERFSLILESASTNQTSMYLCASSAPLGAETQYFGPGTRLLVL.

This clonotype has ten or more counts. This chain links TRBV7-3 with TRBJ1-6; D gene uncertain. Germline loops: CDR1 SGHTA, CDR2 FQGTGA. V lost 0 bases to trimming and J lost 6 bases, with 9 bases between them. The length of the CDR3 is 15 residues. CDR3 coding DNA: TGTGCCAGCAGCTTAACGGTCAACGGTAATTCACCCCTCCACTTT. This codes for CASSLTVNGNSPLHF.

At least ten counts were recorded for this clonotype. The rearrangement joins TRBV5-1 to TRBJ1-2, with 10 bases aligning to TRBD1. V shed 0 bases and J 0 bases; nucleotides not matched to a gene: 5. The germline gives CDR1 SGHRS, CDR2 YFSETQ. The CDR3 contains 17 residues. As DNA, the CDR3 is TGCGCCAGCAGCTTGGCCCCGGGACAGGGGCCTAACTATGGCTACACCTTC. This codes for CASSLAPGQGPNYGYTF.

The chain recombines TRBV28 with TRBJ2-1; D not resolved. Trimming took 8 bases from V and 5 from J, leaving 7 bases between them. The CDR3 is 11 residues long. The V gene's germline CDR1 is MDHEN and CDR2 SYDVKM. Written as DNA, the CDR3 is TGTGCCAGCGGCAAGGACAATGAGCAGTTCTTC. It yields the protein CASGKDNEQFF. The entire variable domain, with the rest obtained from reference TRBV28 and TRBJ2-1, is as follows: DVKVTQSSRYLVKRTGEKVFLECVQDMDHENMFWYRQDPGLGLRLIYFSYDVKMKEKGDIPEGYSVSREKKERFSLILESASTNQTSMYLCASGKDNEQFFGPGTRLTVL.

There are many counts of this clonotype. CDR3 nucleotide sequence: TGTGCCACCAGTGATTTTCCTAGCGGGGGAGCAGATACGCAGTATTTT. It yields the protein CATSDFPSGGADTQYF. V and J are TRBV24-1 and TRBJ2-3; 10 nucleotides agree with TRBD2. J was trimmed by 4 bases and V by 1 base; bases with no gene match: 4. Germline V gene sequence: CDR1 KGHDR, CDR2 SFDVKD. This CDR3 spans 16 amino acids.

The sample holds many counts of this clonotype. The V call is TRBV10-3, the J call TRBJ2-1; D might be TRBD1 (6 bases). Germline V gene sequence: CDR1 ENHRY, CDR2 SYGVKD. This CDR3 is built from 16 residues. Deletions cut 3 bases from V and 8 bases from J, with 20 bases between. The CDR3 loop is CAISDPTGINDHEQFF. CDR3 DNA sequence: TGTGCCATCAGTGATCCGACAGGCATCAACGACCATGAGCAGTTCTTC.

This clonotype was picked up a small number of times. The CDR3 DNA follows: TGTGCCAGCAAGGGGACGCCTGGAAACACCATATATTTT. This codes for CASKGTPGNTIYF. The rearrangement joins TRBV6-1 to TRBJ1-3; a possible D gene is TRBD1 (5 bases). CDR3 size: 13 residues. Trimming took 7 bases from V and 2 from J, leaving 9 bases between them. The V gene's germline CDR1 is MNHNS and CDR2 SASEGT.

This clonotype was observed at least ten times. The rearrangement links TRBV5-1 to TRBJ1-1, with TRBD1 as a possible D gene (6 bases). CDR3 length: 13 residues. The V and J ends lost 5 bases and 6 bases respectively, with 14 bases between them. Germline CDR1 SGHRS, CDR2 YFSETQ. As DNA, the CDR3 is TGCGCCAGCAGATATACAGGGTCCCCTGAAGCTTTCTTT. Protein sequence: CASRYTGSPEAFF.

This clonotype appeared a few times. The chain carries TRBV7-2 and TRBJ1-2; TRBD1 matches 10 bases. V dropped 4 bases and J dropped 5; count of bases not matched to a gene: 4. The CDR3 consists of 14 residues. Germline assignment: CDR1 SGHTA and CDR2 FQGNSA. CDR3 region: CASSWDRGLYGYTF. The CDR3 coding sequence is TGTGCCAGCAGCTGGGACAGGGGCCTATATGGCTACACCTTC. The full variable domain, its missing parts supplied by reference TRBV7-2 and TRBJ1-2, is GAGVSQSPSNKVTEKGKDVELRCDPISGHTALYWYRQSLGQGLEFLIYFQGNSAPDKSGLPSDRFSAERTGGSVSTLTIQRTQQEDSAVYLCASSWDRGLYGYTFGSGTRLTVV.

This clonotype was found many times. V is TRBV27 and J is TRBJ1-6, with 7 nucleotides matching TRBD1. The V segment lost 5 bases and the J segment 6 bases; nucleotides outside the gene matches: 7. The CDR3 totals 15 residues. The germline CDR1 and CDR2 sequences are MNHEY and SMNVEV (reference sequence). CDR3 nucleotide sequence: TGTGCCAGCAGTAACAGGGGTGGCGTTAATTCACCCCTCCACTTT. Translated: CASSNRGGVNSPLHF.

There are many counts of this clonotype. J is TRBJ2-3 and V is TRBV7-2; D may be TRBD2 (5 bases). This CDR3 is 14 amino acids long. Germline V gene data show CDR1 as SGHTA and CDR2 as FQGNSA. With 5 bases removed from V and 3 bases from J, the gap between germline ends came to 12 bases. CDR3 sequence (DNA): TGTGCCAGCAGCCTCTGGACTGAAACAGATACGCAGTATTTT. Translating it yields CASSLWTETDTQYF.

This clonotype was observed many times. The chain joins TRBV2 to TRBJ1-2; the D is unclear. With 3 bases removed from V and 4 bases from J, the gap between germline ends came to 9 bases. This CDR3 has 13 residues. Per the germline V gene, CDR1 is SNHLY and CDR2 is FYNNEI. CDR3 bases: TGTGCCAGCAGTGATACCCGGTTCTATGGCTACACCTTC. This translates into CASSDTRFYGYTF.

This clonotype has ten or more counts. The V and J genes are TRBV28 and TRBJ1-2; 7 nucleotides agree with TRBD1. Germline-derived CDR1 and CDR2 are MDHEN and SYDVKM. Trimming cost V 5 bases and J 4 bases; bases outside gene matches: 10. The length of the CDR3 is 15 residues. The CDR3 sequence is CASSPTGEYGYGYTF. The CDR3 DNA follows: TGTGCCAGCAGTCCAACAGGGGAATACGGCTATGGCTACACCTTC.

This clonotype was detected ten times or more. This chain links TRBV10-3 with TRBJ2-5; no definite D call. V was clipped by 11 bases and J by 2 bases, with 12 bases between them. The CDR3 is 12 amino acids. Germline V gene sequence: CDR1 ENHRY, CDR2 SYGVKD. CDR3 DNA: TGTGCCGTATCCGACACTCAAGAGACCCAGTACTTC. Protein: CAVSDTQETQYF.

This clonotype was seen at least ten times. This chain connects TRBV7-9 to TRBJ1-5; 7 nucleotides align to TRBD1. From germline, CDR1 is SEHNR and CDR2 FQNEAQ (reference sequence). Losses at the gene ends were 5 bases for V and 2 bases for J; bases not matched to a gene: 9. The CDR3 runs 16 residues. The CDR3 DNA reads as TGTGCCAGCAGCGATACAGGGGTGGAGCGCAATCAGCCCCAGCATTTT. Its translation is CASSDTGVERNQPQHF.

The chain carries TRBV6-2 or TRBV6-3 and TRBJ2-7; D assignment may be TRBD1 or TRBD2 (5 bases each). The V end lost 0 bases, the J end lost 2 bases, and 17 bases lay between the germline ends. In germline, CDR1 is MNHEY, CDR2 SVGEGT. The CDR3 has 17 amino acids. The CDR3 sequence: CASSYSGTPRMAYEQYF. For the CDR3, the DNA is TGTGCCAGCAGTTACTCCGGGACCCCCAGGATGGCCTACGAGCAGTACTTC.

The table lists this clonotype with many counts. The rearrangement joins TRBV20-1 to TRBJ2-7, with unresolved D. The CDR3 covers 13 residues. Germline assignment: CDR1 DFQATT and CDR2 SNEGSKA (reference sequence). The CDR3 DNA follows: TGCAGCACCTCAGGCCTAGGCTCCTACGAGCAGTACTTC. Amino acids: CSTSGLGSYEQYF.

This sequence joins TRBV6-1 and TRBJ2-2; 9 nucleotides match TRBD1. V was clipped by 5 bases and J by 4 bases; unmatched bases: 2. Germline CDR1 is MNHNS and CDR2 is SASEGT. The CDR3 has 14 residues. The DNA of the CDR3 is TGTGCCAGCAGTCGGACAGGGGCCACCGGGGAGCTGTTTTTT. The encoded protein is CASSRTGATGELFF.

The chain has TRBV3-1 and TRBJ2-1; TRBD1 might be the D (6 bases). The CDR3 contains 15 residues. V was pared by 4 bases and J by 9 bases, with 19 bases between. Germline CDR1 and CDR2: LGHDT and YNNKEL (reference sequence). DNA for the CDR3: TGTGCCAGCAGCCTCAGGGGACCCCACAACAGTGAGCAGTTCTTC. Translated: CASSLRGPHNSEQFF.